The 27 T cell receptor beta chains below were found in one sample sequenced in a study of T cells in Graves' hyperthyroidism and ophthalmopathy. There were TCR beta CDR3 regions amplified from RNA transcripts. An initial round of RT-PCR targeting the TCR CDR3 relied on the HTBI primer set. From the multiplex PCR reads, TCRdb called clonotypes with MiXCR, one entry per CDR3 protein. This table has roughly 800,000 distinct CDR3 sequences, over 35% appearing once. Sequenced: blood. The receptor source for this set is a man aged 18 to 35 with Graves' hyperthyroidism.

This clonotype has a single count. V usage is TRBV25-1 and J usage is TRBJ1-3, with a tentative D call TRBD1 (5 bases). CDR3 length: 16 amino acids. CDR1 and CDR2 (germline): MGHDK, SYGVNS. V lost 8 bases and J lost 1, with 18 bases in between. The CDR3 DNA reads as TGTGCCAGCGTGGAGAAGGACATATCATCTGGAAACACCATATATTTT. It translates to CASVEKDISSGNTIYF.

This sequence joins TRBV12-3 or TRBV12-4 and TRBJ2-7, with D possibly being TRBD1 (6 bases). The V gene lost 3 bases and the J gene lost 3 bases, with 15 bases spanning the gap. The CDR3 is 15 amino acids. CDR3 residues: CASSFLGQSGYEQYF. CDR3 nucleotide sequence: TGTGCCAGCAGTTTTCTCGGACAGAGCGGCTACGAGCAGTACTTC.

V is TRBV7-9 and J is TRBJ2-2; perhaps D is TRBD1 or TRBD2 (6 bases each). Deletions cut 11 bases from V and 1 base from J, with 23 bases between. This CDR3 comprises 17 residues. Germline loops: CDR1 SEHNR, CDR2 FQNEAQ (reference sequence). Written as DNA, the CDR3 is TGTGCCGCTCCGCGCCCGGGGGCGAGCCAGAACACCGGGGAGCTGTTTTTT. Translating it yields CAAPRPGASQNTGELFF.

The chain recombines TRBV5-4 with TRBJ2-7; possibly TRBD2 for D (5 bases). Looked up from germline, CDR1 is SGHNT and CDR2 is YYREEE (reference sequence). The CDR3 has 14 amino acids. Trimming removed 3 bases from V and 3 bases from J, with 13 bases in between. CDR3: CASSSRLTDYEQYF. In nucleotides, the CDR3 is TGTGCCAGCAGCTCAAGACTAACCGACTACGAGCAGTACTTC.

This clonotype was recorded at least ten times. V is TRBV2 and J is TRBJ1-3; the D is unclear. The CDR3 is made up of 15 amino acids. Deletions cut 7 bases from V and 0 bases from J, with 13 bases between. The V gene's germline CDR1 is SNHLY and CDR2 FYNNEI. CDR3 amino acids: CASIGGESSGNTIYF. Written as DNA, the CDR3 is TGTGCCAGCATCGGCGGGGAAAGCTCTGGAAACACCATATATTTT.

This clonotype was picked up many times. This chain joins TRBV2 and TRBJ1-2; TRBD1 matches 8 bases. CDR3 length: 11 amino acids. The J segment lost 6 bases and the V segment lost 8 bases, leaving 2 bases of the junction unmatched. Germline V gives CDR1 SNHLY, CDR2 FYNNEI. CDR3 nucleotides: TGTGCCAGCTGGACAGGGAATGGCTACACCTTC. Its protein product is CASWTGNGYTF.

The genes are TRBV19 and TRBJ2-7; the match to TRBD1 covers 8 bases. This CDR3 comprises 12 residues. CDR1 LNHDA and CDR2 SQIVND come from the germline V gene (reference sequence). Trimming at V came to 10 bases and at J to 5 bases, leaving 7 bases not matched to a gene. CDR3 in amino acids: CATKTGAHEQYF. CDR3 coding DNA: TGTGCCACCAAGACAGGGGCCCACGAGCAGTACTTC.

The V gene is TRBV4-1, the J gene TRBJ1-3, with D unresolved. V shed 0 bases and J shed 0 bases, with 9 bases lying between them. CDR3 length equals 16 residues. CDR1 is MGHRA, CDR2 YSYEKL, per germline. The DNA of the CDR3 is TGCGCCAGCAGCCAAGATCCGGGGATCTCTGGAAACACCATATATTTT. Protein sequence: CASSQDPGISGNTIYF.

CDR3 in amino acids: CSVGTYPDRAEPNEQFF. Written as DNA, the CDR3 is TGCAGCGTTGGCACCTACCCGGACAGGGCCGAGCCCAATGAGCAGTTCTTC. V usage is TRBV29-1 and J usage is TRBJ2-1, with 8 positions matching TRBD1. V shed 4 bases, J shed 6 bases, and the junction held 17 bases outside the gene matches. The CDR3 runs 17 residues. Germline values: CDR1 SQVTM, CDR2 ANQGSEA.

The V gene is TRBV6-5, the J gene TRBJ2-2; D remains ambiguous. V was cut by 2 bases and J by 8 bases, with 3 bases left in between. The CDR3 is 11 residues long. Germline V gene lookup returns CDR1 MNHEY and CDR2 SVGAGI. Written as DNA, the CDR3 is TGTGCCAGCAGTTACCAAGGGGAGCTGTTTTTT. Protein: CASSYQGELFF.

This clonotype occurred many times. The V and J genes are TRBV7-2 and TRBJ1-1; D is uncertain. Trimming cost V 2 bases and J 8 bases, with 6 bases left between them. Germline V gene sequence: CDR1 SGHTA, CDR2 FQGNSA. The CDR3 loop spans 11 amino acids. This CDR3 is CASSLSVEAFF. Written as DNA, the CDR3 is TGTGCCAGCAGCTTATCGGTAGAAGCTTTCTTT.

The chain combines TRBV7-9 with TRBJ2-2, with D tentatively TRBD1 (6 bases). Trimming took off 5 bases at V and 6 bases at J, with 19 bases between the two ends. CDR1 and CDR2 from the germline V gene are SEHNR and FQNEAQ (reference sequence). The CDR3 is 16 amino acids. In DNA, the CDR3 is TGTGCCAGCAGCGTAGAAGACAGGTTAACACCCGGGGAGCTGTTTTTT. The encoded protein is CASSVEDRLTPGELFF.

CDR3 nucleotides: TGTGCCAGCAACCCCGGGGACTTCTCTGGGACAGTAACCTACGAGCAGTACTTC. This codes for CASNPGDFSGTVTYEQYF. This rearrangement joins TRBV7-9 to TRBJ2-7; tentatively, D is TRBD1 (7 bases). The V end was cut by 7 bases, the J end by 2 bases, with 27 bases between. CDR1 and CDR2 from the germline V gene are SEHNR and FQNEAQ (reference sequence). The CDR3 consists of 18 residues.

This sequence joins TRBV20-1 and TRBJ2-5; a possible D gene is TRBD1 (6 bases). The V gene lost 7 bases and the J gene lost 9 bases, with 21 bases spanning the gap. CDR1 is DFQATT, CDR2 SNEGSKA, per germline (reference sequence). The CDR3 runs to 13 residues. CDR3: CSVRGSSNQPQYF. In DNA, the CDR3 is TGCAGTGTTAGGGGGAGTAGCAATCAGCCCCAGTACTTC.

V and J are TRBV12-3 or TRBV12-4 and TRBJ2-7; D gene unclear. This CDR3 spans 11 amino acids. V was shortened by 10 bases and J by 7 bases, with 14 bases between the two germline ends. CDR3 protein: CATSPVGEQYF. The CDR3 nucleotides read TGTGCCACCTCCCCCGTAGGGGAGCAGTACTTC.

The genes are TRBV12-3 or TRBV12-4 and TRBJ2-6, with D hard to call. V lost 2 bases to trimming and J lost 0 bases, with 5 bases between them. The CDR3 has 15 residues. CDR3 sequence: CASSLQISGANVLTF. Here the CDR3 DNA reads TGTGCCAGCAGTTTACAGATCTCTGGGGCCAACGTCCTGACTTTC.

The CDR3 here is CASSLVDRGMNTEAFF. For the CDR3, the DNA is TGCGCCAGCAGCCTGGTCGACAGAGGGATGAACACTGAAGCTTTCTTT. The rearrangement uses TRBV5-1 and TRBJ1-1; D possibly corresponds to TRBD1 (5 bases). Per the germline V gene, CDR1 is SGHRS and CDR2 is YFSETQ. With 4 bases removed from V and 0 bases from J, the gap between germline ends came to 16 bases. The CDR3 length is 16 residues.

The J gene is TRBJ1-1, the V gene TRBV9, with a weak D call TRBD1 (5 bases). Trimming removed 4 bases from V and 3 bases from J, with 13 bases in between. Germline CDR1 is SGDLS and CDR2 is YYNGEE. This CDR3 is built from 14 residues. CDR3 amino acids: CASSRQGPDTEAFF. CDR3 in DNA: TGTGCCAGCAGCCGCCAGGGCCCGGACACTGAAGCTTTCTTT.

The genes are TRBV29-1 and TRBJ1-1; 9 nucleotides align to TRBD1. V lost 2 bases, J lost 5 bases, and 6 bases stayed unmatched. The CDR3 has 14 residues. CDR1 and CDR2 from the germline V gene are SQVTM and ANQGSEA. In DNA form, the CDR3 reads TGCAGCGTTGAACACACGGACAGGGGAACTGAAGCTTTCTTT. Translating gives CSVEHTDRGTEAFF.

J is TRBJ1-1 and V is TRBV20-1, with unresolved D. The CDR3 has 15 amino acids. With 3 bases removed from V and 1 base from J, the gap between germline ends came to 15 bases. CDR1 and CDR2 from the germline V gene are DFQATT and SNEGSKA (reference sequence). The CDR3 DNA is TGCAGTGCTAGGGGAGTGGAGACGGAGAACACTGAAGCTTTCTTT. Amino acids: CSARGVETENTEAFF.

This clonotype was counted between two and nine times. The chain recombines TRBV2 with TRBJ2-7; perhaps TRBD1 as D (6 bases). Germline V lookup: CDR1 SNHLY, CDR2 FYNNEI. The CDR3 consists of 13 residues. The V end was cut by 4 bases, the J end by 4 bases, with 11 bases between. The chain's CDR3 is CASSGDTPYEQYF. The CDR3 nucleotides read TGTGCCAGCAGTGGGGACACCCCTTACGAGCAGTACTTC.

V and J are TRBV9 and TRBJ1-3; D gene ambiguous. Looked up from germline, CDR1 is SGDLS and CDR2 is YYNGEE. This CDR3 contains 17 residues. The V end was cut by 0 bases, the J end by 0 bases, with 13 bases between. DNA for the CDR3: TGTGCCAGCAGCGTAGCTTTAGGACGGCTCTCTGGAAACACCATATATTTT. Its protein product is CASSVALGRLSGNTIYF.

In this sample, this clonotype turned up many times. This sequence joins TRBV29-1 and TRBJ1-5; D may be TRBD1 (5 bases). Germline CDR1 SQVTM, CDR2 ANQGSEA. The CDR3 is 13 amino acids. Trimming shortened V by 3 bases and J by 6 bases, and 12 bases separated the two germline ends. For the CDR3, the DNA is TGCAGCGTTGACCCGGGGACGGGTCAGCCCCAGCATTTT. This codes for CSVDPGTGQPQHF.

This clonotype was detected ten times or more. The J gene is TRBJ1-6, the V gene TRBV7-2; the D gene is possibly TRBD1 (5 bases). Germline lookup yields CDR1 SGHTA and CDR2 FQGNSA. V lost 7 bases and J lost 8, with 9 bases in between. This CDR3 region has 12 residues. CDR3 coding DNA: TGTGCCAGCACCTGGGGGGATTCACCCCTCCACTTT. Translation: CASTWGDSPLHF.

In its sample, this clonotype was seen many times. The chain employs TRBV20-1 and TRBJ2-7; the match to TRBD2 covers 7 bases. Trimming cost V 3 bases and J 6 bases; bases outside gene matches: 8. CDR1 is DFQATT, CDR2 SNEGSKA, per germline (reference sequence). This CDR3 contains 13 residues. This chain's CDR3 is CSARGLAEIEQYF. The CDR3 DNA follows: TGCAGTGCTAGGGGGCTAGCGGAAATCGAGCAGTACTTC.

This clonotype was seen ten or more times. The chain couples TRBV7-9 to TRBJ1-1; no clear D. The V end lost 5 bases, the J end lost 10 bases, and 14 bases lay between the germline ends. This CDR3 contains 12 residues. Germline V lookup: CDR1 SEHNR, CDR2 FQNEAQ (reference sequence). The CDR3, as DNA: TGTGCCAGCAGCCCCACTCGGGAGGGAGCTTTCTTT. It yields the protein CASSPTREGAFF.

This clonotype was seen a handful of times. The CDR3 sequence: CASTVGGTAYEQYF. The DNA for the CDR3 is TGTGCCAGCACGGTCGGAGGGACAGCGTACGAGCAGTACTTC. The chain recombines TRBV6-6 with TRBJ2-7, with a weak D call TRBD1 (7 bases). The V gene's germline CDR1 is MNHNY and CDR2 SVGAGI (reference sequence). V was shortened by 7 bases and J by 4 bases, with 17 bases between the two germline ends. CDR3 length: 14 residues.